This is a list of T cell receptor beta chains from one sample in a study of control samples from healthy donors and cancer patients. TCRdb's copy holds only in-frame clones and misses some; the assay was immunoSEQ multiplex PCR. Of 200,000 to 250,000 clones listed, roughly 94% are singletons. The sample was blood. The receptors were sampled from a man aged 45 to 65 in good health. CDR3s include the opening cysteine and the closing phenylalanine or tryptophan. D genes are given only for firm matches. Part of the rows lack a size; the others show once, few, many or a class for expanded clones.

>TRBJ2-7|.|.|TRBV2
TGTGCCAGCGAGGAGTCAGCCCCCTCCTACGAGCAGTACTTC
CASEESAPSYEQYF
>TRBJ1-1|.|.|TRBV2
TGTGCCAGCAGTGAAGGTTATAACACTGAAGCTTTCTTT
CASSEGYNTEAFF
>TRBJ2-3|.|.|TRBV12-3/TRBV12-4
TGTGCCAGCAGTTCCCGGGGCACAGATACGCAGTATTTT
CASSSRGTDTQYF
>TRBJ2-1|.|.|TRBV19
TGTGCCAGTAGTATTAGGGACATCAACAATGAGCAGTTCTTC
CASSIRDINNEQFF
>TRBJ1-4|.|.|TRBV25-1
TGTGCCAGCAGTCGCGAAGGGGCAGGGGAAAAACTGTTTTTT
CASSREGAGEKLFF
>TRBJ1-6|.|.|TRBV5-1
TGCGCCAGCAGCTTGGTGTCTGGCGAAAATTCACCCCTCCACTTT
CASSLVSGENSPLHF
>TRBJ2-5|.|once|TRBV10-3
TGTGCCATCAGTGAATCGGGACGGGAGACCCAGTACTTC
CAISESGRETQYF
>TRBJ1-1|TRBD1|.|TRBV7-2
TGTGCCAGCAGCCCTACCAGGGGGAGAACTGAAGCTTTCTTT
CASSPTRGRTEAFF
>TRBJ2-7|.|.|TRBV19
TGTGCCAGCCAAGGGGAGAGCTCCTACGAGCAGTACTTC
CASQGESSYEQYF
>TRBJ1-4|.|.|TRBV15
TGTGCCACCAGCAGAGAGTTTGGAAAGGGGAATGAAAAACTGTTTTTT
CATSREFGKGNEKLFF
>TRBJ2-5|TRBD2|.|TRBV7-2
TGTGCCAGCAGCTTAGTAGCGGGGGGCCGGGGGGGGACCCAGTACTTC
CASSLVAGGRGGTQYF
>TRBJ1-6|.|.|TRBV6-5
TGTGCCAGCTACTACAGGGAGAGGTCACCCCTCCACTTT
CASYYRERSPLHF
>TRBJ2-2|.|.|TRBV15
TGTGCCACCAGCAGAGGGCGGGGACAAGGGGGGACCGGGGAGCTGTTTTTT
CATSRGRGQGGTGELFF
>TRBJ1-6|.|.|TRBV2
TGTGCCAGCAGTCCCCTACAGGGCCTCCTCTCACCCCTCCACTTT
CASSPLQGLLSPLHF
>TRBJ1-1|TRBD1|.|TRBV7-9
TGTGCCAGCAGCTTAGCAGACAGGGTAACTGAAGCTTTCTTT
CASSLADRVTEAFF
>TRBJ1-1|TRBD1|.|TRBV10-2
TGCGCCAGCAGAGGGTGGGACAGGGTCGGGACTGAAGCTTTCTTT
CASRGWDRVGTEAFF
>TRBJ2-1|.|.|TRBV2
TGTGCCAGCAGGAATCAGCCTTACAATGAGCAGTTCTTC
CASRNQPYNEQFF
>TRBJ1-4|TRBD1|.|TRBV2
TGTGCCAGCAGTAGAGACAGGGATCCCCTAAATGAAAAACTGTTTTTT
CASSRDRDPLNEKLFF
>TRBJ1-5|TRBD1|.|TRBV28
TGTGCCAGCAGCCCATTGGGACAGGGTCAGGATCAGCCCCAGCATTTT
CASSPLGQGQDQPQHF
>TRBJ2-1|.|.|TRBV2
TGTGCCAGCAGTTTACGACCCTCGCATGAGCAGTTCTTC
CASSLRPSHEQFF
>TRBJ2-2|.|.|TRBV9
TGTGCCAGCAGCGTACAGCTGCCGGGGGCCGGCGGGGAGCTGTTTTTT
CASSVQLPGAGGELFF
>TRBJ2-3|.|.|TRBV24-1
TGTGCCACCAGTTTTTCCGGGAGCACAGATACGCAGTATTTT
CATSFSGSTDTQYF
>TRBJ1-1|.|.|TRBV6-5
TGTGCCAGCAGTTACTCGCAGGGGAACACTGAAGCTTTCTTT
CASSYSQGNTEAFF
>TRBJ2-2|.|.|TRBV3-1/TRBV3-2
TGTGCCAGCAGCCACAGCACCGGGGAGCTGTTTTTT
CASSHSTGELFF
>TRBJ2-7|.|.|TRBV9
TGTGCCAGCAGCGTTACGCCAGAGGGTTTTGACCACGAGCAGTACTTC
CASSVTPEGFDHEQYF
>TRBJ2-7|TRBD2|.|TRBV2
TGTGCCAGCAGTGTTTCGGGGGGGCATTCGTACGAGCAGTACTTC
CASSVSGGHSYEQYF
>TRBJ1-1|.|once|TRBV11-3
TGTGCCAGCAGCTTACCAGGGATGAACACTGAAGCTTTCTTT
CASSLPGMNTEAFF
>TRBJ2-3|.|.|TRBV3-1/TRBV3-2
TGTGCCAGCAGCCAAGCAAGGGGCACAGATACGCAGTATTTT
CASSQARGTDTQYF